In this sample, the clone carrying this T cell receptor beta chain turned up a few times. Germline V lookup: CDR1 SEHNR, CDR2 FQNEAQ (reference sequence). The CDR3 extends over 15 amino acids. The V segment lost 5 bases and the J segment 4 bases; nucleotides outside the gene matches: 10. Time point described: patch test 1, 2 weeks after DPC sensitization. Treatment here: therapeutic diphenylcyclopropenone sensitization with weekly scalp DPC. This record belongs to a study of human T cells and chemical hapten exposure. Study in general: Read at 6 days, the patch tests placed 0.01% DPC on the upper back.

MiXCR was run by TCRdb on the RACE reads, yielding one entry per CDR3 protein. The table records 90,000 to 120,000 distinct CDR3 sequences, 9.5% to 11% of them present only once. The J gene is TRBJ2-7, the V gene TRBV7-9, with 8 bases lining up with TRBD1. The starting material was whole blood, obtained in connection with sensitization to the hapten diphenylcyclopropenone (DPC). This sequence was found in a woman between 35 and 50 years old with alopecia areata. Some clones in this sample may be carry-over from other donors' samples. CDR3 residues: CASSAPTGVLYEQYF. Here the CDR3 DNA reads TGTGCCAGCAGCGCCCCGACAGGGGTATTGTACGAGCAGTACTTC.